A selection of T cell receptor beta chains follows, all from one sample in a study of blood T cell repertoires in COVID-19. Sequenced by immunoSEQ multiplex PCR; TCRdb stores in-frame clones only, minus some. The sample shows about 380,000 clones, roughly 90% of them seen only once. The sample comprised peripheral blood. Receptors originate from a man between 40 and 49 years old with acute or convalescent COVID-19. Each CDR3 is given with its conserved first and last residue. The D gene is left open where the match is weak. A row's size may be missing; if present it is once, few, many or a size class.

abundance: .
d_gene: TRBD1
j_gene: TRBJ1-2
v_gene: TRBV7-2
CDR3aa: CASTQTGRKEYGYTF
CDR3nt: TGTGCCAGCACCCAGACAGGGAGGAAAGAATATGGCTACACCTTC

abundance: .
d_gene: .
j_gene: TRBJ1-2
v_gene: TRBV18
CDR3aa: CASSFYRETNYGYTF
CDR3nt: TGTGCCAGCTCATTCTACAGGGAAACTAACTATGGCTACACCTTC

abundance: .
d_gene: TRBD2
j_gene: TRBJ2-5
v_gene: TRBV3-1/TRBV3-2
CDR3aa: CASSATRGGGTQYF
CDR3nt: TGTGCCAGCAGCGCCACGCGGGGGGGAGGGACCCAGTACTTC

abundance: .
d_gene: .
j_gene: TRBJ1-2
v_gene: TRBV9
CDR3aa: CASSVDGLSGYTF
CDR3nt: TGTGCCAGCAGCGTAGACGGGTTGTCGGGCTACACCTTC

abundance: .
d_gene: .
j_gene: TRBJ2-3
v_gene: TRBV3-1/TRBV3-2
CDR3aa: CASSQDEDTQYF
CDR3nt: TGTGCCAGCAGCCAAGACGAGGATACGCAGTATTTT

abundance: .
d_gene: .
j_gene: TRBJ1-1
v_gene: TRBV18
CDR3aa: CASSSRAGDIEAFF
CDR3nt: TGTGCCAGCTCATCCCGAGCCGGGGACATTGAAGCTTTCTTT

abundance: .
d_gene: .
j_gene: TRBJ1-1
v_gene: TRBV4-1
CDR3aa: CASSPPGVKAFF
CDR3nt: TGCGCCAGCAGCCCCCCAGGGGTTAAAGCTTTCTTT

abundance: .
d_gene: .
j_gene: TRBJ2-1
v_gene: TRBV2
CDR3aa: CASSATFSLYNEQFF
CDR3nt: TGTGCCAGCAGTGCAACCTTTAGTTTGTACAATGAGCAGTTCTTC

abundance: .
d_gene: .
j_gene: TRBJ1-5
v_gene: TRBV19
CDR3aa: CASSIRVGNQPQHF
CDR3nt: TGTGCCAGTAGTATTCGAGTCGGGAATCAGCCCCAGCATTTT

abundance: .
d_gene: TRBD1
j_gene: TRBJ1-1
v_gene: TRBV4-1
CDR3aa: CASSFLTGAAEAFF
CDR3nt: TGCGCCAGCAGTTTTCTGACAGGGGCGGCTGAAGCTTTCTTT

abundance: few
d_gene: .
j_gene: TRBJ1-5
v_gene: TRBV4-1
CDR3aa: CASSHGPGQYQPQHF
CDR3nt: TGCGCCAGCAGCCATGGGCCGGGACAATATCAGCCCCAGCATTTT

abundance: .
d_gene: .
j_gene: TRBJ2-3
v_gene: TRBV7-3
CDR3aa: CASSPQGSSTDTQYF
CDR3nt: TGTGCCAGCAGCCCCCAGGGGTCGAGCACAGATACGCAGTATTTT

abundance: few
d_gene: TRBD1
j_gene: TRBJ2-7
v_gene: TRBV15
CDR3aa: CATSRRDRDHEQYF
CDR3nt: TGTGCCACCAGCAGACGGGACAGGGACCACGAGCAGTACTTC

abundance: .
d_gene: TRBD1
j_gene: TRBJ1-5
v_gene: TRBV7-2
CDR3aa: CASSLDRVLTQPQHF
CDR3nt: TGTGCCAGCAGCCTTGACAGGGTGTTGACTCAGCCCCAGCATTTT

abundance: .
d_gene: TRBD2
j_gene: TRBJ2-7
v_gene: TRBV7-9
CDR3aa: CASATTGTSRPYEQYF
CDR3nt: TGTGCCAGCGCGACGACCGGGACTAGCCGACCCTACGAGCAGTACTTC

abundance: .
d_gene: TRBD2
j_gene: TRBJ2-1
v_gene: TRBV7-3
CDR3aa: CASSLNLAGGYNEQFF
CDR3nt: TGTGCCAGCAGCTTAAATTTAGCGGGGGGCTACAATGAGCAGTTCTTC

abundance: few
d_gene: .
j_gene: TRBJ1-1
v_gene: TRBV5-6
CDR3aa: CASTWRTVNTEAFF
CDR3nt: TGTGCCAGCACATGGCGGACAGTGAACACTGAAGCTTTCTTT

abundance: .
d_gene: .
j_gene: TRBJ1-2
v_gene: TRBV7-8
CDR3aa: CASSLARLVPRVDYGYTF
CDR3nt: TGTGCCAGCAGCTTAGCGCGCTTGGTCCCCCGGGTTGACTATGGCTACACCTTC

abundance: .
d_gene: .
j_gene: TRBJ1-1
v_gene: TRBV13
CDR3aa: CASSFFGSTEAFF
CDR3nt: TGTGCCAGCAGCTTTTTTGGGAGCACTGAAGCTTTCTTT

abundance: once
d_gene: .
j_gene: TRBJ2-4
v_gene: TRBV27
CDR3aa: CASSLSGWGIQYF
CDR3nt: TGTGCCAGCAGTTTAAGCGGTTGGGGCATTCAGTACTTC

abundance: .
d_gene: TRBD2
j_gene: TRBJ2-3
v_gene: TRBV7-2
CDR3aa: CASSARTSGRAHTDTQYF
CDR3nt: TGTGCCAGCAGCGCCCGGACTAGCGGGAGGGCCCACACAGATACGCAGTATTTT

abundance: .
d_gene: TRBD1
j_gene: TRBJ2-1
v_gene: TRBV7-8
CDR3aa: CASSLAQGAGNEQFF
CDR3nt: TGTGCCAGCAGCTTAGCGCAGGGGGCGGGCAATGAGCAGTTCTTC

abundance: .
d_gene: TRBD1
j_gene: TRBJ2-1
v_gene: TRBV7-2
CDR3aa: CASSRDRVMGNEQFF
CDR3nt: TGTGCCAGCAGCCGTGACAGGGTTATGGGCAATGAGCAGTTCTTC

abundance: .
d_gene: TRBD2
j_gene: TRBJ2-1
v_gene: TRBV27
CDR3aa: CATKVGGPEGGYNEQFF
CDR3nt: TGTGCCACCAAGGTGGGAGGGCCGGAAGGCGGCTACAATGAGCAGTTCTTC

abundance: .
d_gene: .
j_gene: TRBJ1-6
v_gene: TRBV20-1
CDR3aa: CSASGARGSPLHF
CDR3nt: TGCAGTGCTAGTGGGGCCAGGGGTTCACCCCTCCACTTT

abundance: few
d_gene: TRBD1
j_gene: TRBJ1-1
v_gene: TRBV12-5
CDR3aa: CASGLGQLNTEAFF
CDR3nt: TGTGCTAGTGGCCTGGGACAGCTGAACACTGAAGCTTTCTTT

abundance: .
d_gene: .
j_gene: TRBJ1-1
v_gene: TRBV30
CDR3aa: CAWSVLTEAFF
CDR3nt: TGTGCCTGGAGTGTACTGACTGAAGCTTTCTTT

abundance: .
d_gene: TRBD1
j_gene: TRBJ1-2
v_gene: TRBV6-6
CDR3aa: CASMRQGLNYGYTF
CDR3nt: TGTGCCAGCATGCGACAGGGACTTAACTATGGCTACACCTTC

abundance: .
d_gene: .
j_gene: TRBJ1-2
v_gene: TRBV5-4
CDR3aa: CASSTDGGRSSGYTF
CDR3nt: TGTGCCAGCAGCACGGACGGGGGGCGCTCCTCTGGCTACACCTTC

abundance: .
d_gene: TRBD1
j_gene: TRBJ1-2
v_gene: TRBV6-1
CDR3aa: CASSDRDRGDYGYTF
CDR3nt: TGTGCCAGCAGTGACCGGGACAGGGGAGACTATGGCTACACCTTC

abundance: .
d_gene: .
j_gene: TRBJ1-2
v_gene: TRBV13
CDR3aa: CASSLGQGYGYTF
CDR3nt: TGTGCCAGCAGCTTAGGACAGGGTTATGGCTACACCTTC

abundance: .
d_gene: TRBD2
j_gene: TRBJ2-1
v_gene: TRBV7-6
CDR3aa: CASTDGGGALDEQFF
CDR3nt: TGTGCCAGCACCGATGGCGGGGGGGCGTTAGATGAGCAGTTCTTC

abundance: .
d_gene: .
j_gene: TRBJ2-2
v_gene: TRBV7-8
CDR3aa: CASSPSGETNTGELFF
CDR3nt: TGTGCCAGCAGCCCCTCGGGGGAGACGAACACCGGGGAGCTGTTTTTT

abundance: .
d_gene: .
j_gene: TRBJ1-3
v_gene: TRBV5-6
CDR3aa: CASSRLETASGNTIYF
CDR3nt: TGTGCCAGCAGCCGCTTAGAGACAGCCTCTGGAAACACCATATATTTT

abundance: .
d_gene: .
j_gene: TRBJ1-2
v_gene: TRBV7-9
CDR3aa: CASSLGLGDYTF
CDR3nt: TGTGCCAGCAGCTTAGGTCTCGGTGACTACACCTTC

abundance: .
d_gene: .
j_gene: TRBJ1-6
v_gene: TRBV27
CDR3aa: CASSLGGGNRDNSPLHF
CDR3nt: TGTGCCAGCAGTTTAGGGGGGGGAAACAGAGATAATTCACCCCTCCACTTT

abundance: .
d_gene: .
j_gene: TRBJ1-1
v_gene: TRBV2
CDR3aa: CASRQMNTEAFF
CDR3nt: TGTGCCAGCCGACAGATGAACACTGAAGCTTTCTTT

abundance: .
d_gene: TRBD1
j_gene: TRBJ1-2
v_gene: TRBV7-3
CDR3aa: CASSLTPFEDRVRYGYTF
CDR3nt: TGTGCCAGCAGCTTAACCCCCTTTGAGGACAGGGTCCGCTATGGCTACACCTTC

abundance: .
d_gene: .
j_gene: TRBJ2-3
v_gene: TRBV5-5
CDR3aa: CASSHRVPSTDTQYF
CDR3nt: TGTGCCAGCAGTCACAGGGTTCCCAGCACAGATACGCAGTATTTT

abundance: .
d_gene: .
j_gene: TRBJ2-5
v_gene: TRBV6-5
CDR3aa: CASSWRSVETQYF
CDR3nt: TGTGCCAGCAGTTGGCGGTCGGTAGAGACCCAGTACTTC

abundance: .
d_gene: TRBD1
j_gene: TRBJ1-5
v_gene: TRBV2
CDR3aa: CASSVDRGPNQPQHF
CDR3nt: TGTGCCAGCAGTGTTGACAGGGGGCCCAATCAGCCCCAGCATTTT

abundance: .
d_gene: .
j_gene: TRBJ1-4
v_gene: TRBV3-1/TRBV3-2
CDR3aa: CASGETPATNEKLFF
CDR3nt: TGTGCCAGCGGGGAGACTCCTGCAACTAATGAAAAACTGTTTTTT

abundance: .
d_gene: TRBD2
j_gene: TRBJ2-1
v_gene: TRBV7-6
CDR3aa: CASSRDRGSSGRRVNEQFF
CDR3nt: TGTGCCAGCAGCCGTGACAGGGGGTCTAGCGGGAGGCGGGTGAATGAGCAGTTCTTC

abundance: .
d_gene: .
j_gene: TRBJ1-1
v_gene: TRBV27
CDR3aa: CASTHVGGEAFF
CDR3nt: TGTGCCAGCACCCACGTGGGGGGAGAAGCTTTCTTT

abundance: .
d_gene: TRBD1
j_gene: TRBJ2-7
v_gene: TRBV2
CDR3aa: CASTLGQGEQYF
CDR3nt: TGTGCCAGCACCCTAGGACAGGGCGAGCAGTACTTC

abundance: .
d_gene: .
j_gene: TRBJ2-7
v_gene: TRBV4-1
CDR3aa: CASSQVVQGRFYEQYF
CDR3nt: TGCGCCAGCAGCCAAGTCGTGCAGGGCAGGTTCTACGAGCAGTACTTC

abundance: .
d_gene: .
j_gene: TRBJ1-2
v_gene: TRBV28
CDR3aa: CASSHGGTGLYGYTF
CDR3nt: TGTGCCAGCAGTCACGGCGGAACAGGGCTTTATGGCTACACCTTC

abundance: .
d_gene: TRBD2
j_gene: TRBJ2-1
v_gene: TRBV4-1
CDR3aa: CASSPPPRGAYNEQFF
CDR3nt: TGCGCCAGCAGCCCCCCACCCCGGGGGGCCTACAATGAGCAGTTCTTC

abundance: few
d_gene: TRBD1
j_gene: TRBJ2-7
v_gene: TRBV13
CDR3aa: CASSLIRDRGTYEQYF
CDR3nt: TGTGCCAGCAGCTTAATTCGGGACAGGGGAACCTACGAGCAGTACTTC